Shown below are 16 T cell receptor beta chains from a single sample sequenced in a study of T-cell memory formation after mild COVID-19. TCRdb reanalysed the 5' RACE reads using MiXCR and keeps one entry per CDR3 protein. The sample contains hundreds of thousands of distinct CDR3 sequences, about 20% of which appear only once. What was sequenced was PBMCs or a T cell subset sorted from them (not recorded which). The receptor source for this set is an adult woman who had mild COVID-19 (a few samples of this study predate the infection). Cell type and time point are not known.

This clonotype was found many times. The chain uses TRBV18 and TRBJ2-1; 14 nucleotides match TRBD2. CDR3 size: 15 residues. With V trimmed by 3 bases and J by 9 bases, 4 bases remained unmatched. Germline V gene lookup returns CDR1 KGHSH and CDR2 LQKENI. In DNA form, the CDR3 reads TGTGCCAGCTCACCTCGACTAGCGGGAGGGGGTGAGCAGTTCTTC. Its protein product is CASSPRLAGGGEQFF.

This chain links TRBV5-6 with TRBJ2-7; possibly TRBD2 for D (5 bases). V was shortened by 5 bases and J by 3 bases, with 15 bases between the two germline ends. The CDR3 extends over 14 amino acids. From germline, CDR1 is SGHDT and CDR2 YYEEEE. In nucleotides, the CDR3 is TGTGCCAGCAGATTCACGGGGAACAACTACGAGCAGTACTTC. The encoded protein is CASRFTGNNYEQYF.

This clonotype has just a few counts. This chain uses TRBV7-6 with TRBJ2-5; TRBD2 aligns across 16 bases. CDR1 and CDR2 (germline): SGHVS, FNYEAQ. The CDR3 is 16 amino acids. V lost 6 bases, J lost 3 bases, and 4 bases stayed unmatched. This CDR3 reads CASRKGTSGGEETQYF. CDR3 DNA sequence: TGTGCCAGCAGGAAAGGGACTAGCGGGGGGGAAGAGACCCAGTACTTC.

This clonotype has a count of ten or more. CDR3 amino acids: CASSLSTPGANVLTF. CDR3 sequence (DNA): TGTGCCAGCAGCTTATCTACTCCTGGGGCCAACGTCCTGACTTTC. V and J are TRBV7-9 and TRBJ2-6; unclear D gene. CDR1 SEHNR and CDR2 FQNEAQ come from the germline V gene (reference sequence). V was trimmed by 2 bases and J by 2 bases, leaving 7 bases between them. This CDR3 has 15 residues.

This clonotype was seen a few times. The rearrangement uses TRBV24-1 and TRBJ1-2; 10 nucleotides agree with TRBD1. The CDR3 loop spans 16 amino acids. Germline values: CDR1 KGHDR, CDR2 SFDVKD. V trimming: 5 bases; J trimming: 4 bases; junction bases outside the gene matches: 9. The CDR3 DNA reads TGTGCCACCAGTGCCGGCGCGGGACAGGGGACCTATGGCTACACCTTC. Translated, it gives CATSAGAGQGTYGYTF.

This clonotype appeared a few times. The V call is TRBV25-1, the J call TRBJ2-1; D might be TRBD1 or TRBD2, each matching 5 bases. The CDR3 is 13 residues long. The germline gives CDR1 MGHDK, CDR2 SYGVNS. V gave up 3 bases and J gave up 10 bases, with 13 bases separating them. The CDR3 DNA sequence: TGTGCCAGCAGTGAGGGGGTAGCAGGAGAGCAGTTCTTC. Encoded protein: CASSEGVAGEQFF.

This clonotype was seen repeatedly, ten times or more. One end of the junction does not line up with germline, which may come from a read error. The V and J genes are TRBV5-1 and TRBJ2-2; D may be TRBD1 or TRBD2 (5 bases each). Germline assignment: CDR1 SGHRS and CDR2 YFSETQ. The CDR3 spans 15 residues. As DNA, the CDR3 is TGTGCCAGCAGTCCCGGGACGGAGAACACCGGGGAGCTGTTTTTT. The encoded protein is CASSPGTENTGELFF.

This clonotype has a handful of counts. The chain links TRBV5-1 to TRBJ1-1, with D hard to call. Trimming pared 1 base from V and 5 bases from J, leaving 15 bases between. This CDR3 has 15 residues. Germline V gives CDR1 SGHRS, CDR2 YFSETQ. CDR3 DNA: TGCGCCAGCAGCTTGCTTCCGGGAAGAGATACTGAAGCTTTCTTT. Translating it yields CASSLLPGRDTEAFF. The variable domain in full, completed from reference TRBV5-1 and TRBJ1-1, reads KAGVTQTPRYLIKTRGQQVTLSCSPISGHRSVSWYQQTPGQGLQFLFEYFSETQRNKGNFPGRFSGRQFSNSRSEMNVSTLELGDSALYLCASSLLPGRDTEAFFGQGTRLTVV.

V is TRBV6-5 and J is TRBJ2-2; 8 bases agree with TRBD2. Per germline, CDR1 MNHEY and CDR2 SVGAGI. V was pared by 6 bases and J by 5 bases, with 5 bases of the junction left unmatched. The CDR3 runs to 14 residues. CDR3 nucleotides: TGTGCCAGCAGCGCGACTAGCGCGACCGGGGAGCTGTTTTTT. Protein product: CASSATSATGELFF.

This clonotype has just a few counts. This chain connects TRBV11-3 to TRBJ2-5, with D tentatively TRBD1 or TRBD2 (6 bases each). The CDR3 loop spans 14 amino acids. Trimming shortened V by 5 bases and J by 7 bases, and 17 bases separated the two germline ends. In germline, CDR1 is SGHNT, CDR2 YENEEA. The chain's CDR3 is CASSPRGPPVTQYF. The CDR3 nucleotides are TGTGCCAGCAGCCCTCGGGGGCCTCCGGTGACCCAGTACTTC.

Only a few counts were recorded for this clonotype. The chain couples TRBV4-3 to TRBJ2-7; TRBD1 aligns across 7 bases. The CDR3 contains 16 residues. Germline values: CDR1 LGHNA, CDR2 YSLEER. J lost 3 bases, V lost 0 bases, and 8 bases had no gene match. CDR3: CASSQEKTGSNYEQYF. For the CDR3, the DNA is TGCGCCAGCAGCCAAGAGAAGACAGGGTCAAACTACGAGCAGTACTTC.

V and J are TRBV7-2 and TRBJ1-5; D gene uncertain. Trimming left V 1 base short and J 2 bases short, with 6 bases between. CDR3 length: 14 residues. The germline V gene has CDR1 SGHTA and CDR2 FQGNSA. CDR3 in DNA: TGTGCCAGCAGCTTAGTTTTTGGCAATCAGCCCCAGCATTTT. It codes for CASSLVFGNQPQHF.

In its sample, this clonotype was seen a few times. The chain recombines TRBV7-9 with TRBJ2-1; no clear D gene. Germline V gene data show CDR1 as SEHNR and CDR2 as FQNEAQ (reference sequence). This CDR3 has 13 amino acids. The V end was cut by 5 bases, the J end by 2 bases, with 7 bases between. The DNA for the CDR3 is TGTGCCAGCAGCCCCATGGCCTACAATGAGCAGTTCTTC. This encodes CASSPMAYNEQFF.

The sample holds many counts of this clonotype. The chain recombines TRBV7-7 with TRBJ1-4; 9 bases agree with TRBD1. V was pared by 5 bases and J by 5 bases, with 6 bases of the junction left unmatched. The CDR3 contains 15 residues. The V gene's germline CDR1 is SSHAT and CDR2 FNYEAQ (reference sequence). CDR3 DNA sequence: TGTGCCAGCAGCCAAGGGACAGGGAGGAATGAAAAACTGTTTTTT. Protein: CASSQGTGRNEKLFF.

As regards this clonotype: Germline and junction disagree at one end, which may indicate a read error. The chain has TRBV4-1 and TRBJ2-5; D is perhaps TRBD1 or TRBD2 (5 bases each). Germline loops: CDR1 MGHRA, CDR2 YSYEKL. The CDR3 spans 13 residues. CDR3 sequence (DNA): TGCGCCAGCAGCCAAGGGGACGAGAAACGCTTCAACTTC. This encodes CASSQGDEKRFNF.

This clonotype has more than one count but fewer than ten. This chain links TRBV29-1 with TRBJ2-4; 10 bases are shared with TRBD1. V lost 4 bases and J lost 11; bases outside the gene matches: 11. Germline assignment: CDR1 SQVTM and CDR2 ANQGSEA. The CDR3 covers 14 residues. DNA for the CDR3: TGCAGCGTTGTGGGACACGGGGACAGGGGCCTTCAGTACTTC. This encodes CSVVGHGDRGLQYF.